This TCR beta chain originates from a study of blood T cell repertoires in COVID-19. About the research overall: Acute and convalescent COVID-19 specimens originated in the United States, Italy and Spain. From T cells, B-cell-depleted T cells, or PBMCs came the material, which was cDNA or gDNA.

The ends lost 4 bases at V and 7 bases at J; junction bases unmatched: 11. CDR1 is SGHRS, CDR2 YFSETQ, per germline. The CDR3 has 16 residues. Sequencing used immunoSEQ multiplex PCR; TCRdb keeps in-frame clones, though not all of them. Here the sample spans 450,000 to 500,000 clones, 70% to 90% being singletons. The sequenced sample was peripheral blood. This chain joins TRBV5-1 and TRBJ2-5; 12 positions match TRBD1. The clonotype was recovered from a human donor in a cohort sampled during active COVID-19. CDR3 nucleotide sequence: TGCGCCAGCAGCCCTCGGGACAGGGGGCCGGGAGTGACCCAGTACTTC. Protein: CASSPRDRGPGVTQYF. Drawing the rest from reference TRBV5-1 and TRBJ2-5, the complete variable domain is KAGVTQTPRYLIKTRGQQVTLSCSPISGHRSVSWYQQTPGQGLQFLFEYFSETQRNKGNFPGRFSGRQFSNSRSEMNVSTLELGDSALYLCASSPRDRGPGVTQYFGPGTRLLVL.